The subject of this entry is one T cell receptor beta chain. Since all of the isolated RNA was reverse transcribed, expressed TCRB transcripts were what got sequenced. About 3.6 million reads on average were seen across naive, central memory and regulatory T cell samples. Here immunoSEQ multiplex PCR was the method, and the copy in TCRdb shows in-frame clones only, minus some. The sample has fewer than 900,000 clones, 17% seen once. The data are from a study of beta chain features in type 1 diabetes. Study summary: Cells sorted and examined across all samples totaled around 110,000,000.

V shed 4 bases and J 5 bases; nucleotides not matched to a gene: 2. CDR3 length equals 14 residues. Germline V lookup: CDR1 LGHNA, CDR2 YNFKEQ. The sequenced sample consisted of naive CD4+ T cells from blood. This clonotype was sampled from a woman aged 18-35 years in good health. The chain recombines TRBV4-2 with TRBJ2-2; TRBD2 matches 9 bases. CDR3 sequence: CASSPSGKTGELFF. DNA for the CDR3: TGTGCCAGCAGCCCTAGCGGGAAGACCGGGGAGCTGTTTTTT.